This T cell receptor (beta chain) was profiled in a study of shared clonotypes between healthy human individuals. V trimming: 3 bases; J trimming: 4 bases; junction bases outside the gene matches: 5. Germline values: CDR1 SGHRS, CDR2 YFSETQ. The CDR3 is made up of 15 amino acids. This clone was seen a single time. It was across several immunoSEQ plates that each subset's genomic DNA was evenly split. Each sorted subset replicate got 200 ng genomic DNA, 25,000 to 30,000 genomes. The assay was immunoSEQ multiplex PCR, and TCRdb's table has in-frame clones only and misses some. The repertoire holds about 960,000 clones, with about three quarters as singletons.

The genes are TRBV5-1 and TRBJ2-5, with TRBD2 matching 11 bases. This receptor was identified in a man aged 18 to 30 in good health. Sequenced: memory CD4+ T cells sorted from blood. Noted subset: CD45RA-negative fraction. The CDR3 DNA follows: TGCGCCAGCAGCTATTCGACTAGCGGGGCAGAGACCCAGTACTTC. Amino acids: CASSYSTSGAETQYF.